This T cell receptor beta chain was profiled in a study of cytomegalovirus exposure and HLA in healthy donors. Whole-study results and caveats: The authors later linked a missense DCLRE1C variant to TCR beta V- and J-gene trimming. An analysis that was carried out later associated 15,000 to 20,000 TCR beta sequences with HLA alleles at 0.05 false discovery rate.

Primers for the PCR totalled 60 Vbeta and 13 Jbeta. Libraries were prepared by immunoSEQ multiplex PCR; TCRdb keeps only in-frame clonotypes and omits some of them. The top ten hold 1.5% of the sample, which has about 150,000 clones, 83% seen once. Note on this clone: The antigen is not known.

The CDR3 contains 14 residues. Germline V gives CDR1 MNHEY, CDR2 SVGAGI. V shed 2 bases and J shed 4 bases, with 11 bases lying between them. V usage is TRBV6-5 and J usage is TRBJ1-2, with D tentatively TRBD1 (5 bases). The sequencing sample was made of PBMCs. This TCR was sampled from a man in his forties in good health and CMV-seronegative. The CDR3 region is CASSYDSESYGYTF. The DNA of the CDR3 is TGTGCCAGCAGTTACGACAGTGAATCCTATGGCTACACCTTC.